This T cell receptor beta chain was captured in a study of cytomegalovirus exposure and HLA in healthy donors. Study observations and caveats: In a later analysis, TCR association rates varied by HLA locus: DRB1 most, HLA-C fewest. Relative to the approximately 630-donor mean, N-insertions were reportedly fewer in an Asian-associated ancestry cluster in a later analysis.

The CDR3 covers 16 residues. The J segment lost 8 bases and the V segment lost 5 bases, leaving 12 bases of the junction unmatched. Germline-derived CDR1 and CDR2 are SEHNR and FQNEAQ (reference sequence). 60 Vbeta and 13 Jbeta primers were used in PCR. Sequencing used immunoSEQ multiplex PCR; TCRdb keeps in-frame clones, though not all of them. The sample carries some 120,000 clones, 70% to 85% recorded once. In regard to this clone: What it recognizes is unknown.

This clonotype was obtained from a man aged 18 to 29 in good health and CMV-seronegative. V usage is TRBV7-9 and J usage is TRBJ2-1, with 10 bases lining up with TRBD2. Sequenced sample: PBMCs. The CDR3 DNA reads as TGTGCCAGCAGCGCCAAGCGGGGGGGCCTCTGGGATGAGCAGTTCTTC. This translates into CASSAKRGGLWDEQFF.